A selection of T cell receptor beta chains follows, all from one sample in a study of shared clonotypes between healthy human individuals. This table comes from immunoSEQ multiplex PCR, and its TCRdb copy is limited to in-frame clones, with some not included. The sample includes approximately 1.5 million clones, 98% seen only once; the top ten take approximately 0.38%. The sample consisted of naive CD4+ T cells sorted from blood. The receptors stem from a man aged 25-40 years in good health. CDR3s include the opening cysteine and the closing phenylalanine or tryptophan. Each record gives: V gene, clone size, J gene, D gene, CDR3 protein, CDR3 DNA. D genes are given only for firm matches. Not every row has a clone size; where given, it reads once, few, many or a size class.

TRBV20-1,NA,TRBJ1-5,NA,CSAATNQPQHF,TGCAGTGCTGCTACCAATCAGCCCCAGCATTTT
TRBV5-1,NA,TRBJ1-2,NA,CASSLAAWTSGYTF,TGCGCCAGCAGCTTGGCCGCTTGGACCTCGGGCTACACCTTC
TRBV28,once,TRBJ1-5,NA,CASSLAGWQPQHF,TGTGCCAGCAGTTTAGCAGGGTGGCAGCCCCAGCATTTT
TRBV2,NA,TRBJ1-2,TRBD1,CASSDTGGRSHYGYTF,TGTGCCAGCAGTGACACAGGGGGCCGTTCTCACTATGGCTACACCTTC
TRBV19,NA,TRBJ2-7,TRBD1,CASSIRGPQVEQYF,TGTGCCAGTAGTATTAGGGGGCCTCAGGTCGAGCAGTACTTC
TRBV9,once,TRBJ2-2,NA,CASSSGPNTGELFF,TGTGCCAGCAGCTCGGGACCGAACACCGGGGAGCTGTTTTTT
TRBV11-2,NA,TRBJ2-7,TRBD1,CASSLETGASYEQYF,TGTGCCAGCAGCTTAGAAACAGGGGCCAGCTACGAGCAGTACTTC
TRBV12-5,NA,TRBJ2-2,NA,CASGLVGNTGELFF,TGTGCTAGTGGTTTGGTGGGGAACACCGGGGAGCTGTTTTTT
TRBV29-1,NA,TRBJ2-1,TRBD2,CSVEGGTSGIYNEQFF,TGCAGCGTTGAAGGTGGGACTAGCGGGATCTACAATGAGCAGTTCTTC
TRBV18,NA,TRBJ1-1,NA,CASSPQARNTEAFF,TGTGCCAGCTCACCACAAGCAAGGAACACTGAAGCTTTCTTT
TRBV29-1,NA,TRBJ2-3,NA,CSGSTGMGDTQYF,TGCAGCGGTAGTACGGGAATGGGGGATACGCAGTATTTT
TRBV7-3,NA,TRBJ2-2,NA,CASSLSGAGELFF,TGTGCCAGCAGCTTAAGTGGGGCTGGGGAGCTGTTTTTT
TRBV28,NA,TRBJ1-5,NA,CASSLSGAGSQPQHF,TGTGCCAGCAGTTTATCGGGGGCGGGAAGTCAGCCCCAGCATTTT
TRBV7-2,NA,TRBJ2-5,NA,CASSPLWPYQETQYF,TGTGCCAGCAGCCCCCTCTGGCCGTACCAAGAGACCCAGTACTTC
TRBV2,NA,TRBJ2-5,NA,CASSVMSETQYF,TGTGCCAGCAGCGTCATGAGTGAGACCCAGTACTTC
TRBV5-1,NA,TRBJ2-7,TRBD1,CASSLAQGGSHEQYF,TGCGCCAGCAGCTTGGCACAGGGGGGCTCACACGAGCAGTACTTC
TRBV6-1,NA,TRBJ2-1,TRBD2,CASSVSGVAPVNEQFF,TGTGCCAGCAGTGTCAGCGGGGTAGCGCCGGTCAATGAGCAGTTCTTC
TRBV5-1,NA,TRBJ2-7,NA,CASRPGWFSSYEQYF,TGCGCCAGCAGGCCGGGGTGGTTCAGCTCCTACGAGCAGTACTTC
TRBV4-3,NA,TRBJ2-5,TRBD2,CASSQGQREERETQYF,TGCGCCAGCAGCCAAGGTCAGCGGGAAGAGAGAGAGACCCAGTACTTC
TRBV6-6,NA,TRBJ2-3,NA,CASSPPGDTQYF,TGTGCCAGTTCCCCACCCGGTGATACGCAGTATTTT
TRBV9,once,TRBJ2-1,NA,CASSVGGRGVYNEQFF,TGTGCCAGCAGCGTTGGAGGCAGGGGAGTTTACAATGAGCAGTTCTTC
TRBV20-1,NA,TRBJ2-5,NA,CSARDTAQYF,TGCAGTGCTAGAGATACGGCCCAGTACTTC
TRBV2,NA,TRBJ1-1,NA,CASSELFTEAFF,TGTGCCAGCAGTGAGTTATTCACTGAAGCTTTCTTT
TRBV19,once,TRBJ1-5,NA,CASSGQGPNQPQHF,TGTGCCAGTAGTGGGCAGGGACCCAATCAGCCCCAGCATTTT
TRBV28,NA,TRBJ2-7,NA,CASSPTTPYEQYF,TGTGCCAGCAGCCCTACTACCCCCTACGAGCAGTACTTC